A selection of T cell receptor beta chains follows, all from one sample in a study of blood T cell repertoires in COVID-19. Sequencing used immunoSEQ multiplex PCR; TCRdb keeps in-frame clones, though not all of them. The sample has a few hundred thousand clones, about 85% seen once. The sample taken for sequencing was PBMCs or T cells enriched from blood (not recorded which). The receptors come from a man between 35 and 55 years old who had recovered from COVID-19. Both conserved end residues are trimmed from each CDR3. The order of the fields is J gene, V gene, CDR3 protein.

j_call: TRBJ1-1
v_call: TRBV19
cdr3_aa: ASSIWAGRTEAF

j_call: TRBJ2-7
v_call: TRBV7-6
cdr3_aa: ASSSQYGSSYEQY

j_call: TRBJ2-4
v_call: TRBV1
cdr3_aa: TSSQEEAGGSAKNIQY

j_call: TRBJ2-5
v_call: TRBV3-1/TRBV3-2
cdr3_aa: ASRTSGRATETQY

j_call: TRBJ2-1
v_call: TRBV4-1
cdr3_aa: ASSQTPRRGRVYNEQF

j_call: TRBJ2-3
v_call: TRBV6-1
cdr3_aa: ASSEVPTDTQY

j_call: TRBJ2-4
v_call: TRBV7-2
cdr3_aa: ASSSGTGKNIQY

j_call: TRBJ2-2
v_call: TRBV3-1/TRBV3-2
cdr3_aa: AISSAGELF

j_call: TRBJ2-7
v_call: TRBV9
cdr3_aa: ASSVGGRESEQY

j_call: TRBJ2-7
v_call: TRBV4-3
cdr3_aa: ASSQDQGVEQY

j_call: TRBJ2-7
v_call: TRBV4-1
cdr3_aa: ASSQGTSHYEQY

j_call: TRBJ1-2
v_call: TRBV28
cdr3_aa: ASLGLGGYT

j_call: TRBJ1-5
v_call: TRBV13
cdr3_aa: ASSLGRGSDQPQH

j_call: TRBJ2-7
v_call: TRBV7-2
cdr3_aa: ASSSGLAPEQY

j_call: TRBJ2-2
v_call: TRBV5-1
cdr3_aa: ASRPSGSNTGELF

j_call: TRBJ2-1
v_call: TRBV24-1
cdr3_aa: ATSDSPQGIRVGEQF

j_call: TRBJ2-3
v_call: TRBV5-1
cdr3_aa: ASSLGLIGDTDTQY

j_call: TRBJ2-2
v_call: TRBV6-5
cdr3_aa: ASSKGAGGLF

j_call: TRBJ2-1
v_call: TRBV9
cdr3_aa: ASSVRGLAGVVNEQF

j_call: TRBJ1-4
v_call: TRBV19
cdr3_aa: ASISNGGRRTNEKLF

j_call: TRBJ1-5
v_call: TRBV7-3
cdr3_aa: ASSLMQDQPQH

j_call: TRBJ2-1
v_call: TRBV7-8
cdr3_aa: ASSLFPNEQF

j_call: TRBJ2-1
v_call: TRBV4-1
cdr3_aa: ASSLLRGYNEQF

j_call: TRBJ1-5
v_call: TRBV19
cdr3_aa: ASSLDRNERPQH

j_call: TRBJ2-1
v_call: TRBV14
cdr3_aa: ASSQDRVNEQF

j_call: TRBJ2-7
v_call: TRBV28
cdr3_aa: ASSLNPSGYYEQY

j_call: TRBJ2-7
v_call: TRBV7-9
cdr3_aa: ASSGSGGPTYEQY

j_call: TRBJ2-7
v_call: TRBV5-6
cdr3_aa: ASSTGTSGRPSYEQY

j_call: TRBJ1-2
v_call: TRBV27
cdr3_aa: ASSLTGNYGYT

j_call: TRBJ2-2
v_call: TRBV2
cdr3_aa: ASMMTDRVQTGELF

j_call: TRBJ2-7
v_call: TRBV3-1/TRBV3-2
cdr3_aa: ASSPRAGGTSYEQY

j_call: TRBJ1-2
v_call: TRBV11-3
cdr3_aa: ASSPQGQLYGYT

j_call: TRBJ2-7
v_call: TRBV28
cdr3_aa: ASSLSADRVLEQY

j_call: TRBJ2-2
v_call: TRBV7-9
cdr3_aa: ASRPGGGELF

j_call: TRBJ1-2
v_call: TRBV7-8
cdr3_aa: ASSLGLVNYGYT

j_call: TRBJ2-7
v_call: TRBV27
cdr3_aa: ASSQGPFGEQY

j_call: TRBJ1-4
v_call: TRBV2
cdr3_aa: ASSEGRLELWF

j_call: TRBJ2-7
v_call: TRBV7-9
cdr3_aa: ASSHPPDRGVSYEQY

j_call: TRBJ2-6
v_call: TRBV28
cdr3_aa: ASSSTVSGANVLT

j_call: TRBJ2-5
v_call: TRBV5-8
cdr3_aa: ASSLAGTAGRGTQY

j_call: TRBJ1-2
v_call: TRBV28
cdr3_aa: ASNIGGYNYGYT

j_call: TRBJ2-7
v_call: TRBV12-3/TRBV12-4
cdr3_aa: ASSLRLVYEQY

j_call: TRBJ2-7
v_call: TRBV6-2/TRBV6-3
cdr3_aa: ASSYQGQGVYEQY

j_call: TRBJ1-6
v_call: TRBV10-3
cdr3_aa: AISEQGNSPLH

j_call: TRBJ1-1
v_call: TRBV29-1
cdr3_aa: SVEARQSNTEAF

j_call: TRBJ1-4
v_call: TRBV7-2
cdr3_aa: ASSQQGVTNEKLF

j_call: TRBJ1-2
v_call: TRBV9
cdr3_aa: ASSPRHLSGGYT

j_call: TRBJ2-7
v_call: TRBV4-2
cdr3_aa: ASSQDRQAYEQY

j_call: TRBJ2-7
v_call: TRBV19
cdr3_aa: ASGEAGVLYEQY

j_call: TRBJ1-1
v_call: TRBV6-5
cdr3_aa: ASTPTGLNTEAF

j_call: TRBJ1-6
v_call: TRBV6-4
cdr3_aa: ASSDSGTGGSSPLH

j_call: TRBJ2-3
v_call: TRBV24-1
cdr3_aa: ATSDLGLAGVPDTQY

j_call: TRBJ2-2
v_call: TRBV6-6
cdr3_aa: ASSYGQGYTGELF

j_call: TRBJ2-1
v_call: TRBV2
cdr3_aa: ASRSPGTSDYNEQF

j_call: TRBJ1-6
v_call: TRBV2
cdr3_aa: ASSAGTASPLH